Listed below are T cell receptor beta chains from one sample, sequenced in a study of blood T cells in healthy people across ages. TCRdb reprocessed the 5' RACE reads with MiXCR, giving one entry per CDR3 protein. The table records hundreds of thousands of distinct CDR3 sequences, roughly 32% of them present only once. The material sequenced was blood. These receptors came from a woman aged 80 or over in good health. Both conserved end residues are part of each CDR3. A D gene is named only where the DNA matches it firmly. Clone size is not always given. Where it is, it says once, few, many or a class for expanded clones.

j_gene | d_gene | v_gene | abundance | CDR3aa | CDR3nt
TRBJ2-7 | . | TRBV4-2 | many | CASSQDVGGTYEQYF | TGTGCCAGCAGCCAAGATGTTGGGGGAACCTACGAGCAGTACTTC
TRBJ2-7 | TRBD2 | TRBV3-1 | many | CASSHSGSSNLYEQYF | TGTGCCAGCAGCCATAGCGGGTCCTCTAACCTCTACGAGCAGTACTTC
TRBJ2-5 | TRBD1 | TRBV3-1 | . | CASSSPGQGETQYF | TGTGCCAGCAGCTCACCTGGACAGGGAGAGACCCAGTACTTC
TRBJ2-7 | . | TRBV3-1 | . | CTSSQSYEQYF | TGTACCAGCAGCCAAAGTTACGAGCAGTACTTC
TRBJ2-5 | TRBD1 | TRBV28 | few | CASSFTLSNTGGQTQYF | TGTGCCAGCAGTTTTACCCTCTCGAATACAGGGGGGCAGACCCAGTACTTC
TRBJ1-2 | TRBD1 | TRBV20-1 | . | CSATTSDRAYGYTF | TGCAGTGCTACCACCTCCGACAGGGCCTATGGCTACACCTTC
TRBJ2-1 | . | TRBV2 | many | CASSEVRDNEQFF | TGTGCCAGCAGTGAAGTACGCGACAATGAGCAGTTCTTC
TRBJ2-7 | . | TRBV27 | many | CASSLSMRTAYRFEQYF | TGTGCCAGCAGTTTATCGATGAGGACCGCGTATCGTTTCGAGCAGTACTTC
TRBJ1-2 | TRBD1 | TRBV6-5 | . | CASRQGTGAGYTF | TGTGCCAGCAGACAAGGGACAGGGGCCGGCTACACCTTC
TRBJ1-1 | . | TRBV7-9 | many | CASSLGPYTEAFF | TGTGCCAGCAGCTTAGGTCCGTACACTGAAGCTTTCTTT
TRBJ1-1 | . | TRBV6-5 | few | CASRTRDTHEAFF | TGTGCCAGCAGAACCCGGGACACCCATGAAGCTTTCTTT
TRBJ1-5 | . | TRBV28 | . | CASSFYRDGNQPQHF | TGTGCCAGCAGTTTTTACAGGGACGGCAATCAGCCCCAGCATTTT
TRBJ2-7 | . | TRBV6-5 | many | CASSYSLAGSSYEQYF | TGTGCCAGCAGTTACTCGCTGGCTGGGAGCTCCTACGAGCAGTACTTC
TRBJ1-3 | . | TRBV10-3 | few | CAISESSGAGNTIYF | TGTGCCATCAGTGAGTCTTCAGGGGCTGGAAACACCATATATTTT
TRBJ2-7 | TRBD2 | TRBV7-2 | few | CASSPGTSGPSYEQYF | TGTGCCAGCAGCCCCGGGACTAGCGGTCCATCCTACGAGCAGTACTTC
TRBJ2-7 | TRBD2 | TRBV14 | . | CASSQDIPTSGQDYEQYF | TGTGCCAGCAGCCAAGATATTCCCACTAGCGGGCAAGACTACGAGCAGTACTTC
TRBJ1-2 | . | TRBV25-1 | many | CASRTSSGGGYTF | TGTGCCAGCAGGACCTCCAGTGGGGGGGGCTACACCTTC
TRBJ2-7 | TRBD2 | TRBV20-1 | once | CSARLAGLSSYEQYF | TGCAGTGCTAGACTAGCGGGTTTAAGCTCCTACGAGCAGTACTTC